The source of this TCR beta chain is a study of identical twins. Healthy Caucasians made up all donors. With regard to this clonotype: Its antigen remains unknown.

The cDNA had a unique molecular identifier and a template-switch universal primer site. TCRdb reanalysed the 5' RACE reads using MiXCR and keeps one entry per CDR3 protein. The sample includes 400,000 to 550,000 distinct CDR3 sequences, less than 25% of them seen just once. The CDR3 contains 18 residues. Germline values: CDR1 DFQATT, CDR2 SNEGSKA (reference sequence). The J segment lost 1 base and the V segment lost 5 bases, leaving 12 bases of the junction unmatched. Findings and limits, study-wide: Twins showed weaker excess sharing in their beta out-of-frame sequences.

The same specimen was also included in a second study, on T cells expressing NK-cell markers.

The chain carries TRBV20-1 and TRBJ2-2; TRBD2 matches at 11 bases. The sequence was obtained from a young woman in good health. The sequenced sample was CD4+ T cells sorted from blood. CDR3 DNA: TGCAGTGCTCCTTCCAGCCTAGCGGGGGGCGGGAACACCGGGGAGCTGTTTTTT. As protein: CSAPSSLAGGGNTGELFF.